The clone carrying this T cell receptor (beta chain) was recorded only once. The antigen is unknown. These data originate in a study of CD4+ T cells in melanoma. Whole-study results and caveats: CD8+ T cell, macrophage and B cell function reportedly correlated with neoantigen-specific CD4+ T cells. Diverse differentiation states were reported for melanoma neoantigen-specific CD4+ T cells.

Sequenced by immunoSEQ multiplex PCR; TCRdb stores in-frame clones only, minus some. The sample holds about 22,000 clones, almost 85% seen once. Germline-derived CDR1 and CDR2 are LNHDA and SQIVND (reference sequence). V gave up 5 bases and J gave up 14 bases, with 28 bases separating them. The CDR3 sequence is 17 residues long. This TCR was sampled from a human donor with melanoma. The material sequenced was cells from a culture (not recorded whether cultured in vitro). This chain connects TRBV19 to TRBJ1-6; D perhaps matches TRBD1 (6 bases). CDR3 sequence (DNA): TGTGCCAGTAGTTCGTTCCAGGGGCCCGAAGTGGTTCCGGCCCTCCACTTT. Translation: CASSSFQGPEVVPALHF. Filled out from reference TRBV19 and TRBJ1-6, the complete variable domain reads DGGITQSPKYLFRKEGQNVTLSCEQNLNHDAMYWYRQDPGQGLRLIYYSQIVNDFQKGDIAEGYSVSREKKESFPLTVTSAQKNPTAFYLCASSSFQGPEVVPALHFGNGTRLTVT.